The clone carrying this T cell receptor beta chain was found a few times. Its antigen is as yet unknown. Measured with immunoSEQ multiplex PCR; TCRdb has only the in-frame clones, and not every one. Among about 22,000 clones listed, 70% to 85% were seen once. These data come from a study of EBV T-cell therapy then PD-1 blockade in nasopharyngeal carcinoma. This sample's treatment: AdE1-LMPpoly-expanded autologous EBV-specific T-cell therapy followed by anti-PD-1 nivolumab. Germline lookup yields CDR1 MNHNS and CDR2 SASEGT. After removal of 1 base from V and 0 bases from J, the junction contained 3 bases not matched to a gene. There are 17 residues in the CDR3.

The source material was CD8+ T cells from blood, sampled at day -245 from a patient whose treatment included autologous EBV-specific T cells and nivolumab. This sequence originates from a man aged 40-49 years with nasopharyngeal carcinoma. This chain links TRBV6-1 with TRBJ2-3; 11 bases line up with TRBD2. The CDR3 coding sequence is TGTGCCAGCAGTGAAGGAATAGCGGGGGGGAGCACAGATACGCAGTATTTT. It encodes CASSEGIAGGSTDTQYF.